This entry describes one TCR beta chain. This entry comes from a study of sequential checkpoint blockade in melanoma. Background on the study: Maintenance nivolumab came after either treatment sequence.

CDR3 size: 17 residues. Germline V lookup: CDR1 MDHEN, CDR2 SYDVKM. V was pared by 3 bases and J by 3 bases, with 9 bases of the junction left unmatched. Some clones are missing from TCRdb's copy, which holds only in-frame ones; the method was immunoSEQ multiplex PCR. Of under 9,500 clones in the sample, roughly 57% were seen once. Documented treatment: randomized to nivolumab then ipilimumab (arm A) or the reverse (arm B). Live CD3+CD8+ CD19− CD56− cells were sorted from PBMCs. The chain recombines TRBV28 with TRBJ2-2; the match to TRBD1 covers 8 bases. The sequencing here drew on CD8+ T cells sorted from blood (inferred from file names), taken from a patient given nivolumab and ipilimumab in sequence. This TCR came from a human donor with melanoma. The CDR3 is CASSFQVGTGYTGELFF. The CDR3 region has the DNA TGTGCCAGCAGTTTCCAGGTCGGGACAGGATACACCGGGGAGCTGTTTTTT.